The text below deals with one TCR beta chain. The length of the CDR3 is 17 residues. Germline trimming cut 4 bases from V and 3 bases from J; bases unmatched to any gene: 12. Germline V lookup: CDR1 SGHVS, CDR2 FNYEAQ. These data belong to a study of blood T cell repertoires in COVID-19. On the study more broadly: The analysed material was cDNA or gDNA that came from T cells, B-cell-depleted T cells, or PBMCs.

Libraries were prepared by immunoSEQ multiplex PCR; TCRdb keeps only in-frame clonotypes and omits some of them. This sample has 90,000 to 100,000 clones, with 81% found just once. This rearrangement joins TRBV7-6 to TRBJ2-7, with TRBD2 matching over 10 bases. Material for sequencing was peripheral blood. This clonotype was sampled from a man aged 60 to 69 with acute or convalescent COVID-19. The CDR3 DNA follows: TGTGCCAGCAGCTCTCTTACTAGCGGGACAACTGTCTACGAGCAGTACTTC. Its translation is CASSSLTSGTTVYEQYF.